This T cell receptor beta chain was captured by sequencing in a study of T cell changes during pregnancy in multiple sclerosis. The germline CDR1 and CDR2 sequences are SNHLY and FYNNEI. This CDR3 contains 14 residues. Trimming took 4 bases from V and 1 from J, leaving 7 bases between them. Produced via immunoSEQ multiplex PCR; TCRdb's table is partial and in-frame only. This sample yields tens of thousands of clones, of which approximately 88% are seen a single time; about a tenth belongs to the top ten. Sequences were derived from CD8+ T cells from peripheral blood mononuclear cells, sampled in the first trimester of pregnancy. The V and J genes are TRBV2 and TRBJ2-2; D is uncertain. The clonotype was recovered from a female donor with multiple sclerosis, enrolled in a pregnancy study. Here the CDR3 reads CASSASENTGELFF. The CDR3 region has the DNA TGTGCCAGCAGTGCGTCAGAGAACACCGGGGAGCTGTTTTTT.